Listed below are T cell receptor beta chains from one sample, sequenced in a study of blood T cell repertoires in COVID-19. Libraries were prepared by immunoSEQ multiplex PCR; TCRdb keeps only in-frame clonotypes and omits some of them. The sample holds approximately 200,000 clones, approximately 79% seen once. The sample consisted of peripheral blood. These receptor sequences come from a woman between 45 and 65 years old with acute or convalescent COVID-19. CDR3s leave out the opening cysteine and the closing phenylalanine or tryptophan.

V gene	J gene	CDR3 protein
TRBV6-5	TRBJ2-1	ASRPTSGGRHEQF
TRBV5-4	TRBJ2-6	ASSLGGRTGANVLT
TRBV27	TRBJ1-1	ASSGTWAPEAF
TRBV18	TRBJ1-6	ASSKQGDSPLH
TRBV27	TRBJ2-2	ASSLRAGTNTGELF
TRBV27	TRBJ2-3	ASSLGWIARTDTQY
TRBV5-5	TRBJ2-2	ASSPGARTGELF
TRBV6-2/TRBV6-3	TRBJ2-1	ASSYSLDRDYNEQF
TRBV30	TRBJ1-5	AWSGGKGDQPQH
TRBV7-8	TRBJ1-2	ASSLDRGNYGYT
TRBV5-6	TRBJ1-5	ASSHTSGYQPQH
TRBV28	TRBJ1-4	ASSRTGLPEKLF
TRBV28	TRBJ1-5	ASSFAGANQPQH
TRBV5-8	TRBJ1-5	ASSPRTVYSNQPQH
TRBV7-9	TRBJ1-2	ASSLEVATGNYGYT
TRBV2	TRBJ1-6	ASRPSPAPVALH
TRBV9	TRBJ2-1	ASSGPGLTYNEQF
TRBV30	TRBJ2-2	GASAANTGELF
TRBV5-6	TRBJ1-2	ASSLVAGNGYT
TRBV24-1	TRBJ2-3	ATSDSDREPTQFTDTQY